Presented here are 23 T cell receptor beta chains from one specimen sequenced in a study of T cells expressing NK-cell markers. TCRdb reprocessed the 5' RACE reads and reports one entry per CDR3 protein, with no DNA. Its table lists some 280,000 distinct CDR3 sequences. Sequenced: blood T cells: a sorted CD56 or NKG2C T cell subset, CD4+ or CD8+ T cells, or bulk PBMC T cells (not recorded which). These receptors all stem from a man in his late teens or twenties in good health.

The rearrangement joins TRBV7-9 to TRBJ1-3. Per germline, CDR1 SEHNR and CDR2 FQNEAQ (reference sequence). The CDR3 runs to 17 residues. CDR3 region: CASSQYHDGSSGNTIYF. Looking up the rest from reference TRBV7-9 and TRBJ1-3 gives the full variable domain: DTGVSQNPRHKITKRGQNVTFRCDPISEHNRLYWYRQTLGQGPEFLTYFQNEAQLEKSRLLSDRFSAERPKGSFSTLEIQRTEQGDSAMYLCASSQYHDGSSGNTIYFGEGSWLTVV.

The chain couples TRBV10-3 to TRBJ2-2. Germline CDR1 and CDR2: ENHRY and SYGVKD. This CDR3 contains 12 residues. CDR3 region: CAISGATGELFF.

This chain links TRBV5-5 with TRBJ2-5. This CDR3 is built from 13 residues. In germline, CDR1 is SGHKS, CDR2 YYEKEE (reference sequence). CDR3 sequence: CASSLVPSETQYF.

The gene calls are TRBV6-1 and TRBJ1-6; TCRdb proposes TRBD1, but this gene call is untestable without DNA. Germline CDR1 reads MNHNS; CDR2 reads SASEGT. The CDR3 totals 15 residues. CDR3 region: CASSQGQGQYSPLHF.

The rearrangement links TRBV20-1 to TRBJ1-2; the TRBD1 assignment by TCRdb is unverifiable without DNA. There are 13 residues in the CDR3. Germline V lookup: CDR1 DFQATT, CDR2 SNEGSKA (reference sequence). The CDR3 sequence is CSASSRGYYGYTF.

J is TRBJ1-2 and V is TRBV12-3 or TRBV12-4. The CDR3 contains 14 residues. CDR3 sequence: CASSLEGIPYGYTF.

The J gene is TRBJ2-5, the V gene TRBV5-4; TCRdb proposes TRBD2, but this gene call is untestable without DNA. The CDR3 contains 17 residues. Germline V gene sequence: CDR1 SGHNT, CDR2 YYREEE (reference sequence). This CDR3 is CASSPGRTTSGEETQYF.

This chain uses TRBV5-1 with TRBJ2-6; TCRdb reports TRBD1, a call that lacks DNA to check it against. The germline V gene has CDR1 SGHRS and CDR2 YFSETQ. The CDR3 has 18 residues. CDR3 region: CASSLAQAGRSGANVLTF.

The rearrangement joins TRBV5-1 to TRBJ2-6. Germline CDR1 reads SGHRS; CDR2 reads YFSETQ. The CDR3 has 19 residues. The CDR3 is CASSLPNSQGNSGANVLTF.

This chain uses TRBV6-5 with TRBJ2-7. Germline V gives CDR1 MNHEY, CDR2 SVGAGI. The CDR3 length is 12 residues. The chain's CDR3 is CASSGPSYEQYF.

The chain has TRBV2 and TRBJ2-1; TCRdb reports TRBD2, a call that lacks DNA to check it against. The CDR3 spans 15 residues. Germline CDR1 reads SNHLY; CDR2 reads FYNNEI. CDR3 loop: CASSTASGSINEQFF. Using reference TRBV2 and TRBJ2-1 for the parts outside the CDR3, the full variable domain is EPEVTQTPSHQVTQMGQEVILRCVPISNHLYFYWYRQILGQKVEFLVSFYNNEISEKSEIFDDQFSVERPDGSNFTLKIRSTKLEDSAMYFCASSTASGSINEQFFGPGTRLTVL.

The chain combines TRBV5-1 with TRBJ2-2; with no DNA, the TCRdb D assignment of TRBD2 cannot be verified. This CDR3 is 13 amino acids long. Germline assignment: CDR1 SGHRS and CDR2 YFSETQ. The CDR3 spells CASSFVSDRELFF.

The chain joins TRBV27 to TRBJ2-2. The length of the CDR3 is 14 residues. Per the germline V gene, CDR1 is MNHEY and CDR2 is SMNVEV (reference sequence). CDR3 amino acids: CASSLLGNTGELFF.

This chain joins TRBV18 and TRBJ1-1. CDR1 KGHSH and CDR2 LQKENI come from the germline V gene. This CDR3 spans 16 amino acids. The chain's CDR3 is CASQPTQPKMNTEAFF.

This rearrangement joins TRBV20-1 to TRBJ2-1; TCRdb selects TRBD1, and the lack of DNA leaves this call unchecked. The length of the CDR3 is 16 residues. CDR1 and CDR2 (germline): DFQATT, SNEGSKA (reference sequence). The chain's CDR3 is CSARDRGQGSYNEQFF.

This chain uses TRBV20-1 with TRBJ2-3; lacking DNA, the TRBD2 call made by TCRdb goes unchecked. This CDR3 is built from 19 residues. Germline V gene lookup returns CDR1 DFQATT and CDR2 SNEGSKA (reference sequence). The CDR3 reads CSARYPFRTSGRGADTQYF.

The rearrangement links TRBV12-3 or TRBV12-4 to TRBJ2-7; the D call from TCRdb, TRBD1, cannot be confirmed without DNA. The CDR3 is 13 residues long. This CDR3 is CASGTGGPYEQYF.

The chain's CDR3 is CASIAGVKTQYF. This sequence joins TRBV23-1 and TRBJ2-5; TCRdb selects TRBD1, and the lack of DNA leaves this call unchecked. TRBV23-1 is flagged as an ORF with uncertain function. This CDR3 is built from 12 residues.

The J gene is TRBJ2-5, the V gene TRBV6-1; TCRdb calls TRBD2, which cannot be checked without DNA. CDR3 size: 18 residues. The germline CDR1 and CDR2 sequences are MNHNS and SASEGT. CDR3 amino acids: CASSPPRTSGPSQETQYF.

The chain employs TRBV7-9 and TRBJ1-2; TCRdb indicates TRBD1, and absent DNA this call remains unverified. Germline V gives CDR1 SEHNR, CDR2 FQNEAQ (reference sequence). The CDR3 loop spans 13 amino acids. The CDR3 loop is CASSSTRENGYTF.

This chain joins TRBV20-1 and TRBJ1-5; no DNA is available, so the TRBD1 call from TCRdb remains unchecked. This CDR3 contains 16 residues. Germline CDR1 is DFQATT and CDR2 is SNEGSKA (reference sequence). CDR3 in amino acids: CSARWARGISNQPQHF.

The V and J genes are TRBV19 and TRBJ2-3; TCRdb returns TRBD1, unconfirmable since there is no DNA. The V gene's germline CDR1 is LNHDA and CDR2 SQIVND (reference sequence). The CDR3 spans 14 residues. CDR3 loop: CASSGAGQTYTQYF. Complete variable domain (other parts from reference TRBV19 and TRBJ2-3): DGGITQSPKYLFRKEGQNVTLSCEQNLNHDAMYWYRQDPGQGLRLIYYSQIVNDFQKGDIAEGYSVSREKKESFPLTVTSAQKNPTAFYLCASSGAGQTYTQYFGPGTRLTVL.

The chain carries TRBV19 and TRBJ1-5; TCRdb indicates TRBD1, and absent DNA this call remains unverified. CDR3 size: 14 residues. Germline CDR1 and CDR2: LNHDA and SQIVND (reference sequence). CDR3: CATEVGGSRQPQHF.